A single sample gave rise to the 21 T cell receptor beta chains below, sequenced in a study of blood T cell repertoires in COVID-19 (dated by TCRdb to 2018 to 2021). The library was produced with the immunoSEQ multiplex PCR assay. Imported from immuneACCESS, the table was reduced by TCRdb to in-frame sequences with V and J called. These copies leave out some clones; in studies compared against another copy, an unresolved V gene accounts for under half, and the cause of the remainder is not known. Within this sample are some 300,000 clones, with approximately 89% of them counted one time only. In total, the top ten clones hold over 6% of the sample. Material for sequencing was peripheral blood. Every receptor here comes from a young woman who had recovered from COVID-19.

J is TRBJ2-7 and V is TRBV10-3, with 7 bases that match TRBD1. This CDR3 is 13 amino acids long. After removal of 0 bases from V and 6 bases from J, the junction contained 2 bases not matched to a gene. The germline V gene encodes CDR1 ENHRY and CDR2 SYGVKD. This chain's CDR3 is CAISESTGLEQYF. Written as DNA, the CDR3 is TGTGCCATCAGTGAGTCGACAGGGCTCGAGCAGTACTTC.

The V call is TRBV11-2, the J call TRBJ2-3; tentative D call: TRBD2 (7 bases). There are 17 residues in the CDR3. Germline CDR1 reads SGHAT; CDR2 reads FQNNGV. Trimming shortened V by 0 bases and J by 2 bases, and 15 bases separated the two germline ends. The CDR3 protein is CASSLERGGLNTDTQYF. Here the CDR3 DNA reads TGTGCCAGCAGCTTAGAACGCGGGGGCCTAAACACAGATACGCAGTATTTT.

This clone appeared a single time. The chain links TRBV3-1 (or the pseudogene TRBV3-2) to TRBJ1-4, with 7 bases identical to TRBD1. The V segment lost 3 bases and the J segment 4 bases; nucleotides outside the gene matches: 14. This CDR3 contains 18 residues. Germline V CDR1 and CDR2: LGHDT, YNNKEL (reference sequence). The CDR3 region has the DNA TGTGCCAGCAGCCATCGTGGTCACCATCAGGGGGTTAATGAAAAACTGTTTTTT. Its protein is CASSHRGHHQGVNEKLFF.

The chain combines TRBV19 with TRBJ1-5; 7 positions match TRBD1. The CDR3 covers 14 residues. CDR1 and CDR2 from the germline V gene are LNHDA and SQIVND (reference sequence). Trimming at V came to 5 bases and at J to 2 bases, leaving 3 bases not matched to a gene. In DNA form, the CDR3 reads TGTGCCAGTAGTGTTACAGGGGGCAATCAGCCCCAGCATTTT. Its translation: CASSVTGGNQPQHF.

The chain is built from TRBV10-3 and TRBJ1-2, with TRBD1 matching over 9 bases. Germline V gives CDR1 ENHRY, CDR2 SYGVKD. The J segment lost 3 bases and the V segment lost 0 bases, leaving 8 bases of the junction unmatched. This CDR3 has 17 residues. This CDR3 reads CAISESNRDREDYGYTF. The CDR3 DNA reads TGTGCCATCAGTGAGTCGAACCGGGACAGGGAGGACTATGGCTACACCTTC.

This rearrangement joins TRBV11-2 to TRBJ2-3; D is possibly TRBD1 (6 bases). Germline V gene data show CDR1 as SGHAT and CDR2 as FQNNGV. The V end lost 5 bases, the J end lost 0 bases, and 18 bases lay between the germline ends. This CDR3 has 17 residues. The DNA of the CDR3 is TGTGCCAGCAGCCAACTGACAGGCGTCTTTAGCACAGATACGCAGTATTTT. Encoded protein: CASSQLTGVFSTDTQYF.

The rearrangement uses TRBV7-2 and TRBJ2-7, with 9 positions matching TRBD2. The CDR3 covers 14 residues. V shed 5 bases, J shed 7 bases, and the junction held 9 bases outside the gene matches. CDR1 is SGHTA and CDR2 is FQGNSA in the germline V gene. The CDR3 sequence is CASSPEPSGGEQYF. CDR3 DNA sequence: TGTGCCAGCAGCCCCGAACCCAGCGGGGGGGAGCAGTACTTC.

For this clone: At one end, the junction sequence differs from germline, possibly due to a read error. The chain employs TRBV19 and TRBJ1-5, with D perhaps TRBD1 (5 bases). Germline V gives CDR1 LNHDA, CDR2 SQIVND (reference sequence). CDR3 length: 14 residues. For the CDR3, the DNA is TGTGCCAGTAGTGTCAGGGCCCTTAATCGGCCCCAGCATTTT. This encodes CASSVRALNRPQHF. Full variable domain (outside the CDR3, taken from reference TRBV19 and TRBJ1-5): DGGITQSPKYLFRKEGQNVTLSCEQNLNHDAMYWYRQDPGQGLRLIYYSQIVNDFQKGDIAEGYSVSREKKESFPLTVTSAQKNPTAFYLCASSVRALNRPQHFGDGTRLSIL.

The CDR3 is CASSTGLEADTQYF. The CDR3 nucleotides are TGTGCCAGCAGTACAGGGTTGGAAGCAGATACGCAGTATTTT. This chain uses TRBV6-4 with TRBJ2-3, with D tentatively TRBD1 (6 bases). The CDR3 contains 14 residues. Trimming pared 5 bases from V and 4 bases from J, leaving 13 bases between. Germline V lookup: CDR1 MRHNA, CDR2 SNTAGT.

A few counts support this clone. The genes are TRBV5-1 and TRBJ1-5; perhaps TRBD1 as D (6 bases). V was shortened by 1 base and J by 9 bases, with 14 bases between the two germline ends. This CDR3 spans 14 amino acids. Germline-derived CDR1 and CDR2 are SGHRS and YFSETQ. CDR3 sequence reads: CASSLKQGEVPQHF. DNA for the CDR3: TGCGCCAGCAGCTTGAAACAGGGTGAGGTGCCCCAGCATTTT.

The V call is TRBV29-1, the J call TRBJ2-6, with D unresolved. CDR3 length: 15 residues. Trimming stripped 3 bases from V and 0 bases from J, with 9 bases between. Germline CDR1 and CDR2: SQVTM and ANQGSEA. CDR3 nucleotides: TGCAGCGTTGATAACAGTTACTCTGGGGCCAACGTCCTGACTTTC. It yields the protein CSVDNSYSGANVLTF. Full variable domain (rest looked up from reference TRBV29-1 and TRBJ2-6): SAVISQKPSRDICQRGTSLTIQCQVDSQVTMMFWYRQQPGQSLTLIATANQGSEATYESGFVIDKFPISRPNLTFSTLTVSNMSPEDSSIYLCSVDNSYSGANVLTFGAGSRLTVL.

This rearrangement joins TRBV7-2 to TRBJ2-1; D possibly corresponds to TRBD2 (5 bases). Per the germline V gene, CDR1 is SGHTA and CDR2 is FQGNSA. The CDR3 consists of 13 residues. V gave up 1 base and J gave up 8 bases, with 9 bases separating them. CDR3 nucleotides: TGTGCCAGCAGCTTAGATAGGAGGCATGAGCAGTTCTTC. Translated, it gives CASSLDRRHEQFF. The full variable domain, its missing parts supplied by reference TRBV7-2 and TRBJ2-1, is GAGVSQSPSNKVTEKGKDVELRCDPISGHTALYWYRQSLGQGLEFLIYFQGNSAPDKSGLPSDRFSAERTGGSVSTLTIQRTQQEDSAVYLCASSLDRRHEQFFGPGTRLTVL.

This chain connects TRBV7-9 to TRBJ1-3; a weak D match, TRBD1 (5 bases). Germline V lookup: CDR1 SEHNR, CDR2 FQNEAQ (reference sequence). There are 15 residues in the CDR3. Trimming took off 5 bases at V and 1 base at J, with 12 bases between the two ends. CDR3 nucleotides: TGTGCCAGCAGCCGTCAGGGCTGGTCTGGAAACACCATATATTTT. The encoded protein is CASSRQGWSGNTIYF.

The CDR3 nucleotides read TGTGCCAGCAGACAGGGAGGCACAGATACGCAGTATTTT. Its translation: CASRQGGTDTQYF. The rearrangement links TRBV28 to TRBJ2-3, with a possible D match to TRBD1 (6 bases). From germline, CDR1 is MDHEN and CDR2 SYDVKM. Trimming cost V 6 bases and J 1 base, with 8 bases left between them. The CDR3 has 13 residues. Full variable domain (missing parts from reference TRBV28 and TRBJ2-3): DVKVTQSSRYLVKRTGEKVFLECVQDMDHENMFWYRQDPGLGLRLIYFSYDVKMKEKGDIPEGYSVSREKKERFSLILESASTNQTSMYLCASRQGGTDTQYFGPGTRLTVL.

The V gene is TRBV7-2, the J gene TRBJ1-2; 9 bases are a match to TRBD1. The CDR3 is 14 amino acids. V was pared by 5 bases and J by 8 bases, with 9 bases of the junction left unmatched. Germline V CDR1 and CDR2: SGHTA, FQGNSA. In DNA form, the CDR3 reads TGTGCCAGCAGCCTAGGGGACAGGGTTCGGGGCTACACCTTC. Protein: CASSLGDRVRGYTF.

This chain joins TRBV3-1 (or the pseudogene TRBV3-2) and TRBJ2-7; 7 positions match TRBD2. Germline-derived CDR1 and CDR2 are LGHDT and YNNKEL (reference sequence). The V gene end was trimmed by 3 bases and the J gene end by 6 bases; junction bases not matched to a gene: 5. The CDR3 is 13 residues long. The CDR3 DNA is TGTGCCAGCAGCCACCGGGGCGGGGGCGAGCAGTACTTC. Translation: CASSHRGGGEQYF.

The chain carries TRBV11-2 and TRBJ2-7, with 7 bases identical to TRBD2. Germline loops: CDR1 SGHAT, CDR2 FQNNGV. The CDR3 runs 16 residues. The V gene end was trimmed by 4 bases and the J gene end by 5 bases; junction bases not matched to a gene: 14. The CDR3 nucleotides are TGTGCCAGCAGCTACCGTGGGAGCGGGATACTTGACGAGCAGTACTTC. Protein sequence: CASSYRGSGILDEQYF.

The rearrangement uses TRBV15 and TRBJ1-6; D call uncertain. Germline values: CDR1 LNHNV, CDR2 YYDKDF (reference sequence). This CDR3 region has 15 residues. Trimming cost V 4 bases and J 7 bases, with 14 bases left between them. The CDR3 reads CATSTQRVGNSPLHF. As DNA, the CDR3 is TGTGCCACCAGCACGCAGAGGGTAGGCAATTCACCCCTCCACTTT. Combining the CDR3 with reference TRBV15 and TRBJ1-6 gives the whole variable domain DAMVIQNPRYQVTQFGKPVTLSCSQTLNHNVMYWYQQKSSQAPKLLFHYYDKDFNNEADTPDNFQSRRPNTSFCFLDIRSPGLGDTAMYLCATSTQRVGNSPLHFGNGTRLTVT.

The chain is built from TRBV28 and TRBJ1-6; D might be TRBD1 (5 bases). The germline gives CDR1 MDHEN, CDR2 SYDVKM. The CDR3 has 15 residues. V was shortened by 7 bases and J by 0 bases, with 10 bases between the two germline ends. The CDR3 DNA sequence: TGTGCCAGCAAGGGGTCCATCTCCTATAATTCACCCCTCCACTTT. Amino acids: CASKGSISYNSPLHF.

This clone was recorded once. CDR3 in amino acids: CASSRDRVGNSPLHF. In DNA, the CDR3 is TGTGCCAGCAGCCGGGACAGGGTCGGGAATTCACCCCTCCACTTT. The chain uses TRBV6-5 and TRBJ1-6, with 9 bases fitting TRBD1. V lost 6 bases, J lost 7 bases, and 7 bases stayed unmatched. Looked up from germline, CDR1 is MNHEY and CDR2 is SVGAGI. The CDR3 runs 15 residues.

The J gene is TRBJ2-7, the V gene TRBV18, with 10 bases aligning to TRBD1. The CDR3 is made up of 14 amino acids. Germline CDR1 reads KGHSH; CDR2 reads LQKENI. The trim removed 4 bases at V and 7 bases at J, leaving 7 bases unmatched. The CDR3 loop reads CASSLGTGVDEQYF. CDR3 coding DNA: TGTGCCAGCTCACTCGGGACAGGGGTAGATGAGCAGTACTTC.